A single sample is the source of the 18 T cell receptor beta chains below, sequenced in a study of CD8+ T cells in alopecia areata. Obtained from alopecia areata patients were lesional scalp punch biopsies along with peripheral blood. Investigators isolated RNA and reverse transcribed it into cDNA to act as the sequencing template. Data came from immunoSEQ multiplex PCR; TCRdb stores just in-frame clones and leaves some out. The data show over 14,000 clones, under 60% seen once. The material was skin, obtained at week 0. These receptors were obtained from a human donor with alopecia areata.

V is TRBV5-1 and J is TRBJ2-7; the match to TRBD2 covers 8 bases. CDR1 and CDR2 (germline): SGHRS, YFSETQ. The length of the CDR3 is 14 residues. With 0 bases clipped from V and 5 bases from J, the junction kept 4 bases outside the gene matches. This chain's CDR3 is CASSLAWRGDEQYF. The CDR3 nucleotides are TGCGCCAGCAGCTTGGCATGGCGGGGGGACGAGCAGTACTTC.

The V call is TRBV27, the J call TRBJ2-5; unclear D gene. The V gene's germline CDR1 is MNHEY and CDR2 SMNVEV (reference sequence). Trimming shortened V by 6 bases and J by 0 bases, and 14 bases separated the two germline ends. This CDR3 is built from 15 residues. CDR3: CASSPLGSYQETQYF. The CDR3 DNA is TGTGCCAGCAGCCCTTTAGGGTCCTACCAAGAGACCCAGTACTTC.

The rearrangement joins TRBV6-1 to TRBJ2-7; D possibly corresponds to TRBD2 (6 bases). The V end was cut by 5 bases, the J end by 5 bases, with 16 bases between. CDR1 MNHNS and CDR2 SASEGT come from the germline V gene. This CDR3 contains 14 residues. CDR3 protein: CASSSLTSPHEQYF. DNA for the CDR3: TGTGCCAGCAGTTCCCTTACTAGCCCCCACGAGCAGTACTTC.

This chain connects TRBV5-4 to TRBJ2-7; 7 nucleotides align to TRBD1. In germline, CDR1 is SGHNT, CDR2 YYREEE (reference sequence). The CDR3 runs to 15 residues. V lost 2 bases, J lost 2 bases, and 7 bases stayed unmatched. In DNA form, the CDR3 reads TGTGCCAGCAGCTTTCAGACAGGGATGGCCTACGAGCAGTACTTC. Protein product: CASSFQTGMAYEQYF.

CDR3 amino acids: CASSPRAQRLAGGPVEQFF. For the CDR3, the DNA is TGTGCCAGCAGCCCTAGGGCCCAAAGACTAGCGGGGGGGCCTGTTGAGCAGTTCTTC. V gene TRBV7-9 combines with J gene TRBJ2-1, with TRBD2 matching over 14 bases. The CDR3 contains 19 residues. After removal of 5 bases from V and 9 bases from J, the junction contained 18 bases not matched to a gene. Germline V gene sequence: CDR1 SEHNR, CDR2 FQNEAQ (reference sequence).

Only a few counts were recorded for this clone. V and J are TRBV5-1 and TRBJ1-2; D unclear. Germline V gene lookup returns CDR1 SGHRS and CDR2 YFSETQ. The CDR3 covers 16 residues. The V gene lost 4 bases and the J gene lost 3 bases, with 19 bases spanning the gap. The CDR3 DNA sequence: TGCGCCAGCAGCGGCCGGACTGAGTTAAGGGACTATGGCTACACCTTC. As protein: CASSGRTELRDYGYTF.

This clone was observed a few times. This chain joins TRBV14 and TRBJ1-2; no clear D. V gave up 1 base and J gave up 8 bases, with 14 bases separating them. In germline, CDR1 is SGHDN, CDR2 FVKESK. The CDR3 totals 14 residues. The CDR3 region is CASSQGPANLGYTF. In DNA, the CDR3 is TGTGCCAGCAGCCAAGGTCCGGCCAATTTAGGCTACACCTTC.

The gene calls are TRBV5-4 and TRBJ2-1; the match to TRBD2 covers 9 bases. Per germline, CDR1 SGHNT and CDR2 YYREEE (reference sequence). The V gene end was trimmed by 3 bases and the J gene end by 10 bases; junction bases not matched to a gene: 14. CDR3 size: 16 residues. The CDR3 nucleotides are TGTGCCAGCAGCTGGGCTGGAGCGGGGGGCGCCTGGGAGCAGTTCTTC. Residues: CASSWAGAGGAWEQFF.

The rearrangement links TRBV5-8 to TRBJ2-7; a weak D match, TRBD2 (5 bases). V was shortened by 0 bases and J by 7 bases, with 8 bases between the two germline ends. This CDR3 is built from 12 residues. Germline V lookup: CDR1 SGHTS, CDR2 YDEGEE. CDR3 DNA sequence: TGTGCCAGCAGCTTGGTAAGGAGGGAGCAGTACTTC. Translated: CASSLVRREQYF.

This chain joins TRBV10-3 and TRBJ1-1; D is possibly TRBD1 (6 bases). CDR3 length: 13 amino acids. With 7 bases removed from V and 1 base from J, the gap between germline ends came to 10 bases. Germline CDR1 and CDR2: ENHRY and SYGVKD. DNA for the CDR3: TGTGCCATCATGACAGGAGGGAACACTGAAGCTTTCTTT. Translated: CAIMTGGNTEAFF.

CDR3 nucleotides: TGTGCCAGCAGCTTGAAACAGGCCTACGAGCAGTACTTC. Encoded protein: CASSLKQAYEQYF. The V call is TRBV5-4, the J call TRBJ2-7; tentative D call: TRBD1 (5 bases). The CDR3 sequence is 13 residues long. Germline CDR1 reads SGHNT; CDR2 reads YYREEE (reference sequence). Trimming left V 1 base short and J 2 bases short, with 7 bases between. Supplemented by reference TRBV5-4 and TRBJ2-7, the full variable domain reads ETGVTQSPTHLIKTRGQQVTLRCSSQSGHNTVSWYQQALGQGPQFIFQYYREEENGRGNFPPRFSGLQFPNYSSELNVNALELDDSALYLCASSLKQAYEQYFGPGTRLTVT.

This chain links TRBV11-2 with TRBJ2-2; 8 nucleotides line up with TRBD2. CDR1 is SGHAT and CDR2 is FQNNGV in the germline V gene. The CDR3 loop spans 15 amino acids. The J segment lost 6 bases and the V segment lost 6 bases, leaving 9 bases of the junction unmatched. In DNA, the CDR3 is TGTGCCAGCAGTTCGCACGGGGGGGCCGCCGGGGAGCTGTTTTTT. It yields the protein CASSSHGGAAGELFF.

V and J are TRBV9 and TRBJ2-6, with D unclear. CDR1 is SGDLS, CDR2 YYNGEE, per germline. The CDR3 has 15 amino acids. The germline V and J ends were trimmed by 3 bases and 0 bases, with 7 bases remaining between them. The CDR3: CASSATLSGANVLTF. The CDR3 DNA is TGTGCCAGCAGCGCCACCCTCTCTGGGGCCAACGTCCTGACTTTC.

This CDR3 is CASSAAVLRDTQYF. The CDR3 nucleotides read TGTGCCAGCAGTGCCGCGGTGCTGCGGGATACGCAGTATTTT. The rearrangement links TRBV2 to TRBJ2-3, with D uncertain. Germline CDR1 and CDR2: SNHLY and FYNNEI. CDR3 length: 14 residues. Deletions cut 4 bases from V and 6 bases from J, with 14 bases between.

The chain carries TRBV2 and TRBJ1-1; TRBD1 might be the D (5 bases). The CDR3 contains 14 residues. The V end lost 4 bases, the J end lost 1 base, and 10 bases lay between the germline ends. Germline lookup yields CDR1 SNHLY and CDR2 FYNNEI. CDR3 sequence (DNA): TGTGCCAGCAGTGGTGGGGGGTGGAACACTGAAGCTTTCTTT. It is translated as CASSGGGWNTEAFF. The complete variable domain, with remaining parts taken from reference TRBV2 and TRBJ1-1, reads EPEVTQTPSHQVTQMGQEVILRCVPISNHLYFYWYRQILGQKVEFLVSFYNNEISEKSEIFDDQFSVERPDGSNFTLKIRSTKLEDSAMYFCASSGGGWNTEAFFGQGTRLTVV.

The gene calls are TRBV4-3 and TRBJ2-7; 9 bases fit TRBD2. The CDR3 has 14 residues. J lost 3 bases, V lost 3 bases, and 3 bases had no gene match. Germline lookup yields CDR1 LGHNA and CDR2 YSLEER. The CDR3 nucleotides read TGCGCCAGCAGCCACCTACTAGCGGGCTACGAGCAGTACTTC. Protein: CASSHLLAGYEQYF.

This clone was detected only a few times. The V gene is TRBV7-2, the J gene TRBJ2-7; weak D call: TRBD1 (6 bases). V was shortened by 0 bases and J by 2 bases, with 8 bases between the two germline ends. The germline CDR1 and CDR2 sequences are SGHTA and FQGNSA. This CDR3 spans 14 amino acids. The DNA of the CDR3 is TGTGCCAGCAGCTTAGCCAGGGGTACCTACGAGCAGTACTTC. Translating it yields CASSLARGTYEQYF.

The chain employs TRBV11-2 and TRBJ2-3; tentative D call: TRBD2 (6 bases). The CDR3 has 16 residues. The germline V gene has CDR1 SGHAT and CDR2 FQNNGV. V was cut by 5 bases and J by 0 bases, with 15 bases left in between. The CDR3 protein is CASSETRAGSTDTQYF. For the CDR3, the DNA is TGTGCCAGCAGCGAAACAAGAGCGGGTAGCACAGATACGCAGTATTTT. The variable domain in full, completed from reference TRBV11-2 and TRBJ2-3, reads EAGVAQSPRYKIIEKRQSVAFWCNPISGHATLYWYQQILGQGPKLLIQFQNNGVVDDSQLPKDRFSAERLKGVDSTLKIQPAKLEDSAVYLCASSETRAGSTDTQYFGPGTRLTVL.